One sample yielded the 19 T cell receptor beta chains listed below, sequenced in a study of T cells in Graves' hyperthyroidism and ophthalmopathy. RNA transcripts were the template for amplifying TCR beta CDR3 regions. The TCR CDR3 first-round RT-PCR relied on the HTBI primer set. TCRdb fed the multiplex PCR reads into MiXCR, producing one record per CDR3 protein. The table lists over 650,000 distinct CDR3 sequences, less than 45% of them singletons. The material sequenced was peripheral blood or thyroid tissue (not recorded which). The receptors derive from an adult man with Graves' disease, either hyperthyroidism or ophthalmopathy (not recorded which).

The CDR3: CASSFGTLNTEAFF. CDR3 DNA: TGTGCCAGCAGCTTTGGGACATTGAACACTGAAGCTTTCTTT. The chain couples TRBV2 to TRBJ1-1; maybe TRBD1 (6 bases). The V gene's germline CDR1 is SNHLY and CDR2 FYNNEI. With 6 bases removed from V and 0 bases from J, the gap between germline ends came to 11 bases. The CDR3 is 14 amino acids. Combining the CDR3 with reference TRBV2 and TRBJ1-1 gives the whole variable domain EPEVTQTPSHQVTQMGQEVILRCVPISNHLYFYWYRQILGQKVEFLVSFYNNEISEKSEIFDDQFSVERPDGSNFTLKIRSTKLEDSAMYFCASSFGTLNTEAFFGQGTRLTVV.

This CDR3 is CSFGRTYEQYF. The CDR3 nucleotides read TGCAGCTTTGGTAGAACCTACGAGCAGTACTTC. The chain is built from TRBV29-1 and TRBJ2-7; D uncertain. The V end lost 8 bases, the J end lost 2 bases, and 10 bases lay between the germline ends. CDR3 size: 11 residues. Germline V gene sequence: CDR1 SQVTM, CDR2 ANQGSEA.

The V call is TRBV20-1, the J call TRBJ1-2; possibly TRBD1 for D (6 bases). Looked up from germline, CDR1 is DFQATT and CDR2 is SNEGSKA (reference sequence). V dropped 4 bases and J dropped 8 bases, with 17 bases sitting between them. This CDR3 is built from 13 residues. The DNA of the CDR3 is TGCAGTGCTACGTCGCCAGGGGCCAACGGCTACACCTTC. Protein: CSATSPGANGYTF.

The rearrangement joins TRBV24-1 to TRBJ1-4; possible D gene TRBD1, 6 bases. Germline lookup yields CDR1 KGHDR and CDR2 SFDVKD. This CDR3 comprises 13 residues. Trimming pared 3 bases from V and 7 bases from J, leaving 8 bases between. CDR3 loop: CATSDSRGEKLFF. The CDR3 DNA sequence: TGTGCCACCAGTGATAGCAGGGGTGAAAAACTGTTTTTT.

As for this clonotype: This may be a read error: a much more frequent sequence differs by one nucleotide. J is TRBJ2-7 and V is TRBV2; no clear D. Germline V gene sequence: CDR1 SNHLY, CDR2 FYNNEI. The CDR3 sequence is 13 residues long. The CDR3 DNA reads as TGTGCCAGCAGTGAATCTAGTTTTTACGAGCAGCACTTC. Protein sequence: CASSESSFYEQHF.

The chain's CDR3 is CASSWGFGDLYGYTF. DNA of the CDR3: TGTGCCAGCAGCTGGGGGTTCGGGGACTTGTATGGCTACACCTTC. The genes are TRBV7-4 and TRBJ1-2, with D maybe TRBD1 (5 bases). This CDR3 comprises 15 residues. V was clipped by 4 bases and J by 5 bases, with 17 bases between them. Looked up from germline, CDR1 is SGHVT and CDR2 is SQSDAQ.

This clonotype was found many times. The chain uses TRBV15 and TRBJ1-6, with D perhaps matching TRBD1 (6 bases). This CDR3 has 17 residues. Germline V gene data show CDR1 as LNHNV and CDR2 as YYDKDF (reference sequence). V was pared by 1 base and J by 5 bases, with 15 bases between. This CDR3 reads CATSRGPQGLNNSPLHF. The CDR3 coding sequence is TGTGCCACCAGCAGAGGACCACAGGGATTGAATAATTCACCCCTCCACTTT.

The J gene is TRBJ2-7, the V gene TRBV7-9; tentative D call: TRBD1 (6 bases). There are 11 residues in the CDR3. CDR1 is SEHNR and CDR2 is FQNEAQ in the germline V gene (reference sequence). CDR3 residues: CVRGSSYEQYF. The CDR3 DNA reads TGTGTCAGGGGCAGCTCCTACGAGCAGTACTTC.

The sample holds one count of this clonotype. The V and J genes are TRBV10-3 and TRBJ2-7; D unclear. From germline, CDR1 is ENHRY and CDR2 SYGVKD. With 1 base removed from V and 3 bases from J, the gap between germline ends came to 4 bases. The CDR3 runs to 12 residues. The CDR3 nucleotides read TGTGCCATCAGTGAGTATAACTACGAGCAGTACTTC. Protein product: CAISEYNYEQYF.

Regarding this clonotype: This could be a read error, since a much larger clone is one nucleotide away. The chain recombines TRBV7-9 with TRBJ2-5; D gene unclear. V lost 5 bases, J lost 7 bases, and 11 bases lay in between. The CDR3 length is 12 residues. The germline V gene encodes CDR1 SEHNR and CDR2 FQNEAQ (reference sequence). CDR3 amino acids: CASSLLLGTQYF. Written as DNA, the CDR3 is TGTGCCAGCAGCCTGCTCTTAGGGACCCAGTACTTC.

This clonotype was picked up many times. The CDR3 region is CAIIVAEAFF. CDR3 coding DNA: TGTGCCATAATCGTCGCTGAAGCTTTCTTT. The genes are TRBV2 and TRBJ1-1; D ambiguous. In germline, CDR1 is SNHLY, CDR2 FYNNEI. The CDR3 consists of 10 residues. The V gene lost 10 bases and the J gene lost 6 bases, with 9 bases spanning the gap.

This chain uses TRBV19 with TRBJ1-2; 7 nucleotides match TRBD1. The V gene end was trimmed by 5 bases and the J gene end by 4 bases; junction bases not matched to a gene: 13. Germline loops: CDR1 LNHDA, CDR2 SQIVND (reference sequence). The CDR3 sequence is 16 residues long. In nucleotides, the CDR3 is TGTGCCAGTAGTTCTAAAGACAGGGCCACCGTCTATGGCTACACCTTC. It encodes CASSSKDRATVYGYTF.

This chain joins TRBV15 and TRBJ2-6, with 8 bases fitting TRBD1. The CDR3 spans 16 residues. J lost 1 base, V lost 1 base, and 0 bases had no gene match. The germline gives CDR1 LNHNV, CDR2 YYDKDF (reference sequence). The CDR3 protein is CATSRGTGSGANVLTF. The CDR3 coding sequence is TGTGCCACCAGCAGAGGGACAGGGTCTGGGGCCAACGTCCTGACTTTC. Combining the CDR3 with reference TRBV15 and TRBJ2-6 gives the whole variable domain DAMVIQNPRYQVTQFGKPVTLSCSQTLNHNVMYWYQQKSSQAPKLLFHYYDKDFNNEADTPDNFQSRRPNTSFCFLDIRSPGLGDTAMYLCATSRGTGSGANVLTFGAGSRLTVL.

This chain links TRBV15 with TRBJ1-2; D gene uncertain. The ends were cut back, 0 bases at V and 5 bases at J, with 10 bases in the middle. The CDR3 contains 14 residues. From germline, CDR1 is LNHNV and CDR2 YYDKDF (reference sequence). CDR3 sequence: CATSREGTPYGYTF. The CDR3 DNA reads as TGTGCCACCAGCAGAGAGGGAACCCCTTATGGCTACACCTTC.

The rearrangement joins TRBV7-9 to TRBJ2-6; the D gene is possibly TRBD1 (6 bases). The CDR3 length is 16 residues. V dropped 6 bases and J dropped 0 bases, with 12 bases sitting between them. The V gene's germline CDR1 is SEHNR and CDR2 FQNEAQ (reference sequence). CDR3 nucleotides: TGTGCCAGCAGGACAGGTAAAAGCTCTGGGGCCAACGTCCTGACTTTC. This translates into CASRTGKSSGANVLTF.

With respect to this clonotype: The CDR3 does not close with the conserved phenylalanine or tryptophan, likely indicating a read error. The chain combines TRBV7-9 with TRBJ1-1; D uncertain. The CDR3 is 11 residues long. V shed 2 bases and J shed 8 bases, with 6 bases lying between them. Per germline, CDR1 SEHNR and CDR2 FQNEAQ (reference sequence). This CDR3 is CASSLTPEAFL. The CDR3 region has the DNA TGTGCCAGCAGCTTAACTCCGGAAGCTTTCCTT.

In this sample, this clonotype turned up a few times. The chain carries TRBV12-3 or TRBV12-4 and TRBJ1-2, with 7 bases aligning to TRBD1. The CDR3 extends over 14 amino acids. The trim removed 2 bases at V and 7 bases at J, leaving 7 bases unmatched. CDR3 bases: TGTGCCAGCAGTTTACGACAGGGAAGAGTTGGCTACACCTTC. Encoded protein: CASSLRQGRVGYTF.

This clonotype was observed a handful of times. This rearrangement joins TRBV5-6 to TRBJ1-1, with a weak D call TRBD1 (5 bases). Germline assignment: CDR1 SGHDT and CDR2 YYEEEE. The length of the CDR3 is 14 residues. V lost 5 bases and J lost 3, with 14 bases in between. CDR3 in DNA: TGTGCCAGCAGGCCGGGACGGGGAGACACTGAAGCTTTCTTT. Its translation is CASRPGRGDTEAFF.

This clonotype was observed a handful of times. The genes are TRBV3-1 and TRBJ2-5; perhaps TRBD1 as D (5 bases). The V gene's germline CDR1 is LGHDT and CDR2 YNNKEL (reference sequence). The V end lost 6 bases, the J end lost 0 bases, and 14 bases lay between the germline ends. CDR3 length: 15 residues. The CDR3 loop is CASRPPGHNQETQYF. DNA for the CDR3: TGTGCCAGCAGACCCCCAGGACATAACCAAGAGACCCAGTACTTC.